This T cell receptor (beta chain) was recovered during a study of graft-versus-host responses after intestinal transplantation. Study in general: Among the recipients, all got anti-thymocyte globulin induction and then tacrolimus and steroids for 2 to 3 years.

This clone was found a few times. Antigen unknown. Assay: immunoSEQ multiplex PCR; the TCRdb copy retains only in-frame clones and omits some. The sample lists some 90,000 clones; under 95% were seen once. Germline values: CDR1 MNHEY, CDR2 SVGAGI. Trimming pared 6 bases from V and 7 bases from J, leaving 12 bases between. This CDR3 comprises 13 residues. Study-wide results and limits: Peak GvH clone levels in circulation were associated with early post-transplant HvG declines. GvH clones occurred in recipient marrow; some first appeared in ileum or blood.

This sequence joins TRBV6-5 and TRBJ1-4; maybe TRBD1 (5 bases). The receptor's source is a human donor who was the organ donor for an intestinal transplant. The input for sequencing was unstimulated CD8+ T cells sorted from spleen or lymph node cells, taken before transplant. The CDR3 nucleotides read TGTGCCAGCAGCCGACTTCAGGGTGAAAAACTGTTTTTT. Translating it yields CASSRLQGEKLFF.